Below are 12 T cell receptor beta chains sequenced from a single sample in a study of cytomegalovirus exposure and HLA in healthy donors (dated by TCRdb to about 2017). Libraries were built with the immunoSEQ multiplex PCR assay. TCRdb retrieved this table from immuneACCESS and kept in-frame rearrangements only. Not all clones are present; in checked studies, unresolved V genes account for under half, and no reason is known for the remainder. This sample gives 100,000 to 150,000 clones in total; approximately 91% of them show up just once. The ten largest clones take up less than 4.5% of the sample. The sample comprised PBMCs. The receptors here all came from a man younger than 30 in good health and CMV-seropositive.

The rearrangement uses TRBV5-4 and TRBJ2-5; 9 bases agree with TRBD2. V lost 6 bases, J lost 2 bases, and 14 bases stayed unmatched. Germline lookup yields CDR1 SGHNT and CDR2 YYREEE (reference sequence). The CDR3 runs to 17 residues. DNA for the CDR3: TGTGCCAGCAACGTGGGCGGGGGGGCCCAGAGACAAGAGACCCAGTACTTC. Amino acids: CASNVGGGAQRQETQYF.

CDR3 sequence: CASSPSARDSYEQYF. CDR3 DNA sequence: TGTGCCAGCAGCCCATCCGCCCGGGACTCCTACGAGCAGTACTTC. The chain uses TRBV9 and TRBJ2-7; weak D call: TRBD2 (5 bases). CDR1 is SGDLS and CDR2 is YYNGEE in the germline V gene. V dropped 4 bases and J dropped 0 bases, with 14 bases sitting between them. CDR3 length: 15 amino acids.

The rearrangement joins TRBV7-8 to TRBJ1-1; D might be TRBD1 (5 bases). V lost 5 bases and J lost 5, with 18 bases in between. The length of the CDR3 is 15 residues. The germline V gene has CDR1 SGHVS and CDR2 FQNEAQ. The CDR3 here is CASSGGLLGLTEAFF. CDR3 sequence (DNA): TGTGCCAGCAGCGGGGGGTTACTTGGCCTTACTGAAGCTTTCTTT.

The V gene is TRBV5-4, the J gene TRBJ2-3; no clear D gene. This CDR3 comprises 13 residues. Trimming removed 0 bases from V and 3 bases from J, with 5 bases in between. The germline V gene has CDR1 SGHNT and CDR2 YYREEE (reference sequence). CDR3 bases: TGTGCCAGCAGCTTGGACCAGACAGATACGCAGTATTTT. Amino acids: CASSLDQTDTQYF.

In its sample, this clone was seen once. The rearrangement links TRBV2 to TRBJ2-3, with TRBD2 matching over 8 bases. The trim removed 7 bases at V and 2 bases at J, leaving 2 bases unmatched. From germline, CDR1 is SNHLY and CDR2 FYNNEI. The CDR3 spans 13 residues. The DNA of the CDR3 is TGTGCCAGCAAGACTAGCGCCACAGATACGCAGTATTTT. It yields the protein CASKTSATDTQYF.

CDR3 protein: CASSLQSNQPQHF. In DNA, the CDR3 is TGTGCCAGCAGTTTACAGTCCAATCAGCCCCAGCATTTT. This chain connects TRBV28 to TRBJ1-5, with no clear D. The V gene lost 2 bases and the J gene lost 3 bases, with 5 bases spanning the gap. This CDR3 is built from 13 residues. CDR1 is MDHEN and CDR2 is SYDVKM in the germline V gene.

The V call is TRBV18, the J call TRBJ1-6; a possible D gene is TRBD1 (6 bases). Germline-derived CDR1 and CDR2 are KGHSH and LQKENI. The CDR3 length is 13 residues. Trimming left V 6 bases short and J 8 bases short, with 11 bases between. In DNA, the CDR3 is TGTGCCAGCTCTGGACAGAGTGATTCACCCCTCCACTTT. Translated: CASSGQSDSPLHF.

This chain connects TRBV28 to TRBJ2-6; 8 nucleotides line up with TRBD2. The CDR3 runs to 19 residues. V lost 4 bases and J lost 11; bases outside the gene matches: 22. Germline V gene lookup returns CDR1 MDHEN and CDR2 SYDVKM. The CDR3 region is CASSSPQRGPRGSLDVLTF. The CDR3 coding sequence is TGTGCCAGCAGTTCCCCCCAGCGGGGGCCACGGGGTAGCCTAGACGTCCTGACTTTC. Drawing the rest from reference TRBV28 and TRBJ2-6, the complete variable domain is DVKVTQSSRYLVKRTGEKVFLECVQDMDHENMFWYRQDPGLGLRLIYFSYDVKMKEKGDIPEGYSVSREKKERFSLILESASTNQTSMYLCASSSPQRGPRGSLDVLTFGAGSRLTVL.

The rearrangement joins TRBV5-6 to TRBJ1-1; unclear D gene. This CDR3 has 13 amino acids. Per germline, CDR1 SGHDT and CDR2 YYEEEE. Trimming shortened V by 4 bases and J by 5 bases, and 12 bases separated the two germline ends. The CDR3: CASSPPIGTEAFF. The CDR3 bases are TGTGCCAGCAGCCCGCCGATCGGGACTGAAGCTTTCTTT.

J is TRBJ1-6 and V is TRBV15; D is undetermined. The CDR3 sequence is 12 residues long. Germline V CDR1 and CDR2: LNHNV, YYDKDF (reference sequence). The V end was cut by 3 bases, the J end by 9 bases, with 6 bases between. Here the CDR3 reads CATSSTSSPLHF. DNA of the CDR3: TGTGCCACCAGCAGTACGAGTTCACCCCTCCACTTT.

This clone has just one count. The chain uses TRBV29-1 and TRBJ2-7; D gene unclear. Trimming removed 0 bases from V and 2 bases from J, with 8 bases in between. The length of the CDR3 is 13 residues. CDR1 is SQVTM and CDR2 is ANQGSEA in the germline V gene. CDR3 sequence: CSVEDAQTYEQYF. The CDR3, as DNA: TGCAGCGTTGAAGATGCACAGACCTACGAGCAGTACTTC.

This clone was observed a handful of times. The J gene is TRBJ2-1, the V gene TRBV2, with TRBD1 identical over 9 bases. The length of the CDR3 is 17 residues. V shed 6 bases, J shed 2 bases, and the junction held 11 bases outside the gene matches. Germline V gene data show CDR1 as SNHLY and CDR2 as FYNNEI. The CDR3 DNA is TGTGCCAGCAGGTATTCGGGGACAGGGATTACCTACAATGAGCAGTTCTTC. This translates into CASRYSGTGITYNEQFF.